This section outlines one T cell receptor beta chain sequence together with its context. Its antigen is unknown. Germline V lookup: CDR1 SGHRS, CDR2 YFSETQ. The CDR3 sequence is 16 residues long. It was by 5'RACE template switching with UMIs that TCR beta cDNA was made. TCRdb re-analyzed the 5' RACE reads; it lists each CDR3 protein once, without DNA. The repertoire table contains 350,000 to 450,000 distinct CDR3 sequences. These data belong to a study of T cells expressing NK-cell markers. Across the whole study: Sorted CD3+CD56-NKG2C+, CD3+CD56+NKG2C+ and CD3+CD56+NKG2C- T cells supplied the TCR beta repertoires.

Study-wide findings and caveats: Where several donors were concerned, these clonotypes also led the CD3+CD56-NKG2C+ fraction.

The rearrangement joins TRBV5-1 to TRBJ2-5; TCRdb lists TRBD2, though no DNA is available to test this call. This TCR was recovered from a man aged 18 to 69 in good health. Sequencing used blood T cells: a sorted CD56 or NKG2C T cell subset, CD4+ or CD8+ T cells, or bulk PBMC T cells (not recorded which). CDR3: CASSLAGTPSQETQYF.